This TCR beta chain derives from a study of memory B cells and T cells in multiple sclerosis. Here immunoSEQ multiplex PCR was the method, and the copy in TCRdb shows in-frame clones only, minus some. The sample yields approximately 30,000 clones, more than 75% seen once. Separate sequencing covered autoproliferating (CFSE-dim) and non-proliferating (CFSE-high) T cells from stimulus-free culture. Pooled replicate wells came from 5x10^7 CFSE-labeled PBMCs cultured about seven days without stimulus. The PBMCs received 0.4 to 0.65 uM CFSE and serum-free culture with no added stimuli. Turning to this clone: Antigen unknown.

This clonotype originated in a human donor with multiple sclerosis. Sequenced sample: PBMCs from blood kept in culture.

The chain's CDR3 is CASSPAVETQYF. CDR3 bases: TGTGCCAGCTCACCAGCGGTCGAGACCCAGTACTTC. This chain links TRBV18 with TRBJ2-5; D remains ambiguous. The CDR3 is 12 residues long. The ends were cut back, 2 bases at V and 5 bases at J, with 6 bases in the middle. Germline V gene sequence: CDR1 KGHSH, CDR2 LQKENI.